What follows is one T cell receptor beta chain and its context. V was cut by 2 bases and J by 4 bases, with 9 bases left in between. Looked up from germline, CDR1 is GTSNPN and CDR2 is SVGIG (reference sequence). There are 13 residues in the CDR3. Original methodology: Researchers report that nucleated cell counts were estimated from reference gene primer amplification. Using immunoSEQ multiplex PCR, the repertoire was profiled, and TCRdb retains in-frame clones only, with some absent. For V, J and clone size, that table is used; D and trimming come from the DNA. The sample has 270,000 or so clones; roughly 87% are singletons. The data belong to a study of blood T cell repertoires in COVID-19. Study-level background: The United States, Italy and Spain provided the acute and convalescent COVID-19 samples. Sources were T cells, B-cell-depleted T cells, or PBMCs; the material itself was cDNA or gDNA.

The rearrangement joins TRBV30 to TRBJ1-3, with unresolved D. The source material was peripheral blood. The sequence derives from a woman aged 40 to 50 who had recovered from COVID-19. The CDR3 DNA reads TGTGCCTGGAGTCCAGGTGCGGGAAACACCATATATTTT. It translates to CAWSPGAGNTIYF.